These T cell receptor beta chains were read from a single sample in a study of Ad26.COV2.S vaccination and SARS-CoV-2 variants. Repertoires were generated with immunoSEQ multiplex PCR, while TCRdb's copy carries only in-frame clones and drops some. The table records approximately 280,000 clones, 87% of them present only once. The source material was peripheral blood, sampled in a trial of Ad26.COV2.S vaccine versus placebo. These TCRs come from a person aged 18 to 65 who received the Ad26.COV2.S COVID-19 vaccine or a placebo. Both conserved end residues are part of each CDR3. D genes are given only for firm matches. Clone size appears in some rows only: once, few, many, or a class for an expanded clone.

J | length | D | size | V | CDR3 | DNA
TRBJ1-2 | 15 | . | once | TRBV6-5 | CASSYTPRGDYGYTF | TGTGCCAGCAGTTACACCCCCCGGGGTGACTATGGCTACACCTTC
TRBJ2-7 | 13 | TRBD1 | . | TRBV6-5 | CASGDRGPYEQYF | TGTGCCAGCGGGGACAGGGGGCCCTACGAGCAGTACTTC
TRBJ1-5 | 14 | . | . | TRBV19 | CASEGPRRNQPQHF | TGTGCCAGTGAGGGTCCGCGAAGGAATCAGCCCCAGCATTTT
TRBJ2-7 | 13 | . | . | TRBV9 | CASSVSSVGEQYF | TGTGCCAGCAGCGTAAGCAGTGTTGGCGAGCAGTACTTC
TRBJ1-1 | 12 | . | . | TRBV15 | CATSRDRIEAFF | TGTGCCACCAGCAGAGATAGGATTGAAGCTTTCTTT
TRBJ2-1 | 16 | . | few | TRBV5-1 | CASSSGINYSFNEQFF | TGCGCCAGCAGCTCCGGGATAAACTACAGTTTCAATGAGCAGTTCTTC
TRBJ2-5 | 15 | TRBD1 | . | TRBV5-4 | CASSSGQTKEETQYF | TGTGCCAGCAGCTCGGGACAGACTAAAGAAGAGACCCAGTACTTC
TRBJ1-1 | 14 | . | . | TRBV5-1 | CASSFQVMNTEAFF | TGCGCCAGCAGCTTTCAGGTGATGAACACTGAAGCTTTCTTT
TRBJ2-6 | 17 | . | . | TRBV9 | CASSVRVGGVGANVLTF | TGTGCCAGCAGCGTCCGAGTCGGGGGCGTCGGGGCCAACGTCCTGACTTTC
TRBJ1-1 | 13 | . | . | TRBV5-1 | CASSIWGPTEAFF | TGCGCCAGCAGCATTTGGGGGCCCACTGAAGCTTTCTTT
TRBJ1-1 | 14 | TRBD1 | few | TRBV11-3 | CASSSGQKNTEAFF | TGTGCCAGCAGCTCGGGACAGAAGAACACTGAAGCTTTCTTT
TRBJ1-2 | 13 | TRBD1 | . | TRBV6-1 | CASSEQGALGYTF | TGTGCCAGCAGTGAACAGGGGGCGCTTGGCTACACCTTC
TRBJ1-5 | 13 | . | once | TRBV3-1/TRBV3-2 | CASSQVVNQPQHF | TGTGCCAGCAGCCAAGTGGTGAATCAGCCCCAGCATTTT
TRBJ2-3 | 16 | . | . | TRBV10-1 | CASSELGPGQGDTQYF | TGCGCCAGCAGTGAGCTTGGCCCCGGGCAAGGAGATACGCAGTATTTT
TRBJ2-7 | 15 | TRBD2 | . | TRBV5-6 | CASSSASGNRYEQYF | TGTGCCAGCAGCTCGGCTAGCGGGAATAGGTACGAGCAGTACTTC
TRBJ1-1 | 13 | . | . | TRBV6-5 | CASSLGSSTEAFF | TGTGCCAGCAGCTTAGGGTCGAGCACTGAAGCTTTCTTT
TRBJ2-2 | 19 | TRBD1 | . | TRBV5-1 | CASSLGRRGQGLSSGELFF | TGCGCCAGCAGCTTGGGGCGACGGGGACAGGGCCTATCGTCCGGGGAGCTGTTTTTT
TRBJ1-2 | 15 | . | once | TRBV7-2 | CASSLVRGAQYGYTF | TGTGCCAGCAGCTTAGTTCGGGGGGCGCAATATGGCTACACCTTC
TRBJ1-3 | 14 | . | . | TRBV18 | CASSPQGAGNTIYF | TGTGCCAGCTCACCACAGGGAGCTGGAAACACCATATATTTT
TRBJ1-5 | 14 | . | . | TRBV21-1 | CASSKVRVGQPQHF | TGTGCCAGCAGCAAAGTCAGGGTCGGTCAGCCCCAGCATTTT
TRBJ2-3 | 18 | TRBD2 | many | TRBV27 | CASTQAGREGSGTDTQYF | TGTGCCAGCACGCAGGCGGGGCGGGAGGGATCTGGCACAGATACGCAGTATTTT
TRBJ2-1 | 15 | TRBD2 | . | TRBV18 | CASSPPGLADNEQFF | TGTGCCAGCTCACCTCCGGGACTAGCTGACAATGAGCAGTTCTTC
TRBJ2-3 | 13 | TRBD1 | . | TRBV5-1 | CASSLGQGGAQYF | TGCGCCAGCAGCCTAGGACAGGGGGGCGCGCAGTATTTT
TRBJ2-7 | 16 | . | . | TRBV12-1 | CASSFHRDSASYEQYF | TGTGCCAGCAGCTTTCACCGGGACAGTGCTTCCTACGAGCAGTACTTC
TRBJ2-7 | 11 | . | once | TRBV20-1 | CSAPSGYEQYF | TGCAGTGCCCCTTCGGGCTACGAGCAGTACTTC
TRBJ2-1 | 15 | . | once | TRBV7-2 | CASSFFPESYNEQFF | TGTGCCAGCAGCTTTTTTCCAGAGTCCTACAATGAGCAGTTCTTC
TRBJ2-1 | 15 | TRBD2 | many | TRBV19 | CASSSSGEPYNEQFF | TGTGCCAGTAGTTCCAGCGGGGAGCCCTACAATGAGCAGTTCTTC
TRBJ1-2 | 17 | TRBD1 | . | TRBV11-2 | CASSFWGRGRRNYGYTF | TGTGCCAGCAGCTTTTGGGGCAGGGGGCGAAGGAACTATGGCTACACCTTC
TRBJ1-6 | 16 | . | . | TRBV5-1 | CASSLGQTVYNSPLHF | TGCGCCAGCAGCTTGGGGCAGACAGTTTATAATTCACCCCTCCACTTT
TRBJ2-1 | 18 | TRBD2 | . | TRBV7-9 | CASSYRGTSGPKYNEQFF | TGTGCCAGCAGCTATCGGGGGACTAGCGGGCCGAAATACAATGAGCAGTTCTTC
TRBJ2-1 | 16 | . | . | TRBV11-1 | CASQNRLASSYNEQFF | TGTGCCAGTCAAAACCGACTGGCAAGCTCCTACAATGAGCAGTTCTTC
TRBJ2-7 | 14 | TRBD1 | . | TRBV18 | CASSWTGDGNEQYF | TGTGCCAGCTCGTGGACAGGTGACGGTAACGAGCAGTACTTC
TRBJ1-1 | 14 | TRBD1 | . | TRBV6-5 | CTSRTGVMNTEAFF | TGTACCAGCAGGACAGGGGTAATGAACACTGAAGCTTTCTTT
TRBJ2-3 | 11 | . | . | TRBV20-1 | CSAHRGDTQYF | TGCAGTGCGCATAGGGGAGATACGCAGTATTTT
TRBJ2-1 | 13 | . | . | TRBV29-1 | CSVEPSTGNEQFF | TGCAGCGTTGAGCCCTCGACGGGCAATGAGCAGTTCTTC
TRBJ1-5 | 14 | . | . | TRBV6-5 | CASRYNNLAGLPHF | TGTGCCAGCAGGTATAATAATTTGGCGGGTTTACCGCATTTT
TRBJ2-5 | 17 | TRBD2 | . | TRBV5-1 | CASSPGLAGGPQETQYF | TGCGCCAGCAGCCCGGGACTAGCGGGAGGGCCCCAAGAGACCCAGTACTTC
TRBJ1-4 | 13 | TRBD1 | . | TRBV10-2 | CATMGGTAEKLFF | TGCGCCACGATGGGGGGGACAGCTGAAAAACTGTTTTTT
TRBJ2-7 | 18 | TRBD1 | . | TRBV4-2 | CASSQGMGQGTNPYEQYF | TGTGCCAGCAGCCAAGGCATGGGACAGGGGACTAACCCCTACGAGCAGTACTTC
TRBJ1-3 | 17 | . | . | TRBV4-2 | CASSQLSGGSSGNTIYF | TGTGCCAGCAGCCAACTGAGTGGCGGGAGCTCTGGAAACACCATATATTTT
TRBJ1-2 | 14 | . | . | TRBV7-2 | CASSRTQDNYGYTF | TGTGCCAGCAGCCGTACACAGGATAACTATGGCTACACCTTC
TRBJ2-1 | 12 | TRBD2 | . | TRBV6-5 | CATRRLAGVQFF | TGTGCCACCCGCCGGCTAGCGGGAGTGCAGTTCTTC
TRBJ2-7 | 17 | TRBD1 | . | TRBV3-1/TRBV3-2 | CASSQDYEGDSPYEQYF | TGTGCCAGCAGCCAAGATTATGAGGGGGACAGCCCCTACGAGCAGTACTTC
TRBJ2-7 | 14 | . | . | TRBV6-2/TRBV6-3 | CASSYRLPSYEQYF | TGTGCCAGCAGTTACAGACTACCTAGCTACGAGCAGTACTTC
TRBJ2-1 | 13 | . | once | TRBV10-3 | CAIRGEGYNEQFF | TGTGCCATCAGGGGGGAAGGTTACAATGAGCAGTTCTTC